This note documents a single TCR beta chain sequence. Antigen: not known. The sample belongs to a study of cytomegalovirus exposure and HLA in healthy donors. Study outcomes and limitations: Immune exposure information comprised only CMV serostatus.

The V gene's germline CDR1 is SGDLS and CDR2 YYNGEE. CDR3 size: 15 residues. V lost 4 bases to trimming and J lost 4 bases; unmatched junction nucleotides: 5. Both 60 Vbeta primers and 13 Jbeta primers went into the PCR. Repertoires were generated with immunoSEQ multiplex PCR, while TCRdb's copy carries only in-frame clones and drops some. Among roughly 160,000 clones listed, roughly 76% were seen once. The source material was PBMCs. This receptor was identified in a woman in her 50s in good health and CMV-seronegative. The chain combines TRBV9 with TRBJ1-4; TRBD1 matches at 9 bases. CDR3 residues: CASSFRGQGNEKLFF. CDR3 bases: TGTGCCAGCAGCTTCCGGGGACAGGGTAATGAAAAACTGTTTTTT.